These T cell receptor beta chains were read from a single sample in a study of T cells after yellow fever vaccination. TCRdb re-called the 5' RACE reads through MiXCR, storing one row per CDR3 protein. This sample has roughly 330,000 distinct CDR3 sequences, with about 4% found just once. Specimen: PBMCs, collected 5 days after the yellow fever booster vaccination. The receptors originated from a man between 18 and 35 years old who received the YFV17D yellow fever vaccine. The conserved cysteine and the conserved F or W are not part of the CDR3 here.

ASSSGPGTGNTEAF	TRBJ1-1	TRBV5-1
ASSTGPRETQY	TRBJ2-5	TRBV18
ASSLVTGGGGEQF	TRBJ2-1	TRBV7-6
ASSIEWGREQY	TRBJ2-7	TRBV10-1
ASGQGQGRY	TRBJ2-7	TRBV6-2/TRBV6-3
ASSPNPGTGETAEAF	TRBJ1-1	TRBV18
ASSHDRVLYDYGTEAF	TRBJ1-1	TRBV7-8
AISTGTGAGNTIY	TRBJ1-3	TRBV10-3
ASSGGADGAF	TRBJ1-1	TRBV5-1
ASSSSGTGDGDTEAF	TRBJ1-1	TRBV5-1
ASSQVPDRSTQPQH	TRBJ1-5	TRBV4-1
ASSPSSGNTIY	TRBJ1-3	TRBV7-7
AWSVLRYNEQF	TRBJ2-1	TRBV30
ATKQILSGYGYT	TRBJ1-2	TRBV19
ASSFSNNYGYT	TRBJ1-2	TRBV28
ASKGGWPPLH	TRBJ1-6	TRBV10-2